This is a list of T cell receptor beta chains from one sample in a study of T cells in Graves' hyperthyroidism and ophthalmopathy. TCRdb independently ran MiXCR on the multiplex PCR reads; one entry per CDR3 protein. This sample carries approximately 420,000 distinct CDR3 sequences, 15% of them seen once, and the ten largest clones take over 25%. Sequencing used blood. The source is a woman younger than 45 with Graves' hyperthyroidism. CDR3s include the opening cysteine and the closing phenylalanine or tryptophan. Each record gives: CDR3 protein, CDR3 DNA, V gene, J gene, CDR3 length, clone size, D gene. A D gene is named only where the DNA matches it firmly. A clone size is listed for some rows: how often the clone was seen (once, few, many), or a class if it is expanded.

CDR3: CASTKTVGLLTEAFF
DNA: TGTGCCAGCACCAAGACCGTAGGGCTTCTGACTGAAGCTTTCTTT
V: TRBV9
J: TRBJ1-1
length: 15
size: many
D: .

CDR3: CAGSGTRVETQYF
DNA: TGTGCCGGCTCTGGGACAAGAGTAGAGACCCAGTACTTC
V: TRBV6-1
J: TRBJ2-5
length: 13
size: .
D: .

CDR3: CASTDRGTGTYEQYF
DNA: TGTGCCAGCACCGACCGGGGGACAGGGACCTACGAGCAGTACTTC
V: TRBV6-2/TRBV6-3
J: TRBJ2-7
length: 15
size: many
D: TRBD1

CDR3: CSARDGGQGNNSPLHF
DNA: TGCAGTGCTAGAGATGGAGGGCAGGGGAATAATTCACCCCTCCACTTT
V: TRBV20-1
J: TRBJ1-6
length: 16
size: many
D: .

CDR3: CSVEQGAKETQYF
DNA: TGCAGCGTTGAACAGGGGGCGAAAGAGACCCAGTACTTC
V: TRBV29-1
J: TRBJ2-5
length: 13
size: many
D: TRBD1

CDR3: CATSRGYSASSYNEQFF
DNA: TGTGCCACCAGCAGAGGTTATTCGGCTAGTAGTTACAATGAGCAGTTCTTC
V: TRBV15
J: TRBJ2-1
length: 17
size: .
D: .

CDR3: CSAEGVAGGHNEQFF
DNA: TGCAGCGCCGAAGGGGTAGCGGGAGGCCACAATGAGCAGTTCTTC
V: TRBV29-1
J: TRBJ2-1
length: 15
size: many
D: TRBD2

CDR3: CASKSDRYNSPLHF
DNA: TGTGCCAGCAAGAGCGACAGATATAATTCACCCCTCCACTTT
V: TRBV6-1
J: TRBJ1-6
length: 14
size: few
D: .

CDR3: CASSFGGTTEAFF
DNA: TGTGCCAGCAGTTTTGGGGGCACCACTGAAGCTTTCTTT
V: TRBV12-3/TRBV12-4
J: TRBJ1-1
length: 13
size: .
D: .

CDR3: CASSRNRDSSYEQYF
DNA: TGCGCCAGCAGCAGGAACCGGGACAGTTCCTACGAGCAGTACTTC
V: TRBV5-1
J: TRBJ2-7
length: 15
size: .
D: TRBD1

CDR3: CSARTGYNSPLHF
DNA: TGCAGTGCTAGGACAGGGTACAATTCACCCCTCCACTTT
V: TRBV20-1
J: TRBJ1-6
length: 13
size: .
D: TRBD1

CDR3: CASSVRGAGSGANVLTF
DNA: TGTGCCAGCAGTGTTAGGGGGGCAGGGTCTGGGGCCAACGTCCTGACTTTC
V: TRBV7-8
J: TRBJ2-6
length: 17
size: .
D: .

CDR3: CASNNNGQPQHF
DNA: TGTGCCAGCAACAACAACGGTCAGCCCCAGCATTTT
V: TRBV12-3/TRBV12-4
J: TRBJ1-5
length: 12
size: .
D: .

CDR3: CASSPGLAGTSYRTDTQYF
DNA: TGTGCCAGCAGCCCCGGACTAGCGGGAACGAGTTACCGCACAGATACGCAGTATTTT
V: TRBV7-2
J: TRBJ2-3
length: 19
size: few
D: TRBD2

CDR3: CASSDNNRGSSLQPQHF
DNA: TGCGCCAGCAGCGACAATAACAGGGGCTCCTCTTTACAGCCCCAGCATTTT
V: TRBV4-1
J: TRBJ1-5
length: 17
size: few
D: TRBD1

CDR3: CASSLSSSAGGHSGANVLTF
DNA: TGTGCCAGCAGCTTAAGTTCATCGGCAGGGGGCCACTCTGGGGCCAACGTCCTGACTTTC
V: TRBV7-3
J: TRBJ2-6
length: 20
size: .
D: TRBD1

CDR3: CASSLGTTPNDEQFF
DNA: TGCGCCAGCAGCTTGGGGACTACCCCTAATGATGAGCAGTTCTTC
V: TRBV5-1
J: TRBJ2-1
length: 15
size: few
D: .

CDR3: CASSTLDGGPLYEQYF
DNA: TGTGCCAGCAGCACCCTAGACGGGGGCCCGCTCTACGAGCAGTACTTC
V: TRBV13
J: TRBJ2-7
length: 16
size: .
D: .

CDR3: CASSLMKYNEQFF
DNA: TGTGCCAGCAGCTTAATGAAGTACAATGAGCAGTTCTTC
V: TRBV7-6
J: TRBJ2-1
length: 13
size: many
D: .

CDR3: CASSYLLAGSSYEQYF
DNA: TGTGCCAGCAGTTACTTATTAGCGGGGAGCTCCTACGAGCAGTACTTC
V: TRBV6-2/TRBV6-3
J: TRBJ2-7
length: 16
size: .
D: TRBD2

CDR3: CASSLEGAGVPTGELFF
DNA: TGTGCCAGCAGCTTAGAGGGGGCGGGAGTCCCCACCGGGGAGCTGTTTTTT
V: TRBV7-8
J: TRBJ2-2
length: 17
size: many
D: .

CDR3: CASSQTGGAGGTEAFF
DNA: TGTGCCAGCAGCCAGACAGGGGGCGCCGGGGGCACTGAAGCTTTCTTT
V: TRBV2
J: TRBJ1-1
length: 16
size: many
D: TRBD1

CDR3: CASSPPAVYFVAGNTIYF
DNA: TGTGCCAGCTCACCACCGGCAGTGTACTTTGTAGCTGGAAACACCATATATTTT
V: TRBV18
J: TRBJ1-3
length: 18
size: many
D: .

CDR3: CASSEGLGTDTQHF
DNA: TGTGCCAGCAGCGAGGGACTCGGCACAGATACGCAGCATTTT
V: TRBV13
J: TRBJ1-5
length: 14
size: .
D: .

CDR3: CATSDFGTNYGYTF
DNA: TGTGCCACCAGTGATTTCGGCACAAACTATGGCTACACCTTC
V: TRBV24-1
J: TRBJ1-2
length: 14
size: many
D: .

CDR3: CASSVDKGRSTDTQYF
DNA: TGTGCCAGCAGCGTAGATAAGGGGAGAAGCACAGATACGCAGTATTTT
V: TRBV9
J: TRBJ2-3
length: 16
size: many
D: .

CDR3: CASSSIAGGLDEQFF
DNA: TGTGCCAGCAGCTCCATAGCGGGAGGTCTGGATGAGCAGTTCTTC
V: TRBV7-2
J: TRBJ2-1
length: 15
size: .
D: TRBD2

CDR3: CASSGRTWGGELFF
DNA: TGCGCCAGCAGCGGACGGACTTGGGGCGGGGAGCTGTTTTTT
V: TRBV10-1
J: TRBJ2-2
length: 14
size: few
D: .

CDR3: CASSFIPDSNEKLFF
DNA: TGCGCCAGCAGCTTCATTCCGGACAGTAATGAAAAACTGTTTTTT
V: TRBV5-1
J: TRBJ1-4
length: 15
size: many
D: .

CDR3: CASSLGRGGTGELFF
DNA: TGTGCCAGCAGCCTAGGCAGGGGAGGCACCGGGGAGCTGTTTTTT
V: TRBV12-3/TRBV12-4
J: TRBJ2-2
length: 15
size: many
D: .

CDR3: CASSRDEVNTEAFF
DNA: TGTGCCAGCAGTAGGGACGAGGTGAACACTGAAGCTTTCTTT
V: TRBV2
J: TRBJ1-1
length: 14
size: many
D: .

CDR3: CASSLFGRFNEKLFF
DNA: TGTGCCAGCAGTTTATTCGGACGCTTTAATGAAAAACTGTTTTTT
V: TRBV27
J: TRBJ1-4
length: 15
size: many
D: .

CDR3: CASRSPGENTEAFF
DNA: TGTGCCAGCAGGTCACCAGGGGAAAACACTGAAGCTTTCTTT
V: TRBV28
J: TRBJ1-1
length: 14
size: many
D: .

CDR3: CAWSAVDEQFF
DNA: TGTGCCTGGAGTGCGGTGGATGAGCAGTTCTTC
V: TRBV30
J: TRBJ2-1
length: 11
size: many
D: .

CDR3: CASSLVRDQPQHF
DNA: TGTGCCAGCAGTTTAGTAAGGGATCAGCCCCAGCATTTT
V: TRBV28
J: TRBJ1-5
length: 13
size: few
D: .

CDR3: CASTSRRGTEAFF
DNA: TGTGCCAGCACCTCGAGGCGGGGCACTGAAGCTTTCTTT
V: TRBV5-6
J: TRBJ1-1
length: 13
size: many
D: .

CDR3: CSARAGQYNEQFF
DNA: TGCAGTGCTAGAGCGGGCCAATACAATGAGCAGTTCTTC
V: TRBV20-1
J: TRBJ2-1
length: 13
size: many
D: .

CDR3: CASSTTGLAGGNSYEQYF
DNA: TGTGCCAGTAGTACAACCGGACTAGCGGGAGGGAACTCCTACGAGCAGTACTTC
V: TRBV19
J: TRBJ2-7
length: 18
size: .
D: TRBD2

CDR3: CASSFLRGSSYNEQFF
DNA: TGTGCCAGCAGTTTTTTGCGGGGAAGCTCCTACAATGAGCAGTTCTTC
V: TRBV11-1
J: TRBJ2-1
length: 16
size: many
D: .

CDR3: CSARAAGGLDGYTF
DNA: TGCAGTGCTAGAGCCGCAGGGGGCCTCGATGGCTACACCTTC
V: TRBV20-1
J: TRBJ1-2
length: 14
size: .
D: TRBD1

CDR3: CASSLQTGSSYNEQFF
DNA: TGTGCCAGCAGCCTGCAGACAGGTAGCTCCTACAATGAGCAGTTCTTC
V: TRBV11-1
J: TRBJ2-1
length: 16
size: many
D: .

CDR3: CASSVTSASTDTQYF
DNA: TGTGCCAGCAGCGTGACTAGCGCCAGCACAGATACGCAGTATTTT
V: TRBV11-1
J: TRBJ2-3
length: 15
size: many
D: TRBD2

CDR3: CTSSLDFTSGELFF
DNA: TGTACCAGCAGTTTGGATTTTACTTCCGGGGAGCTGTTTTTT
V: TRBV12-3/TRBV12-4
J: TRBJ2-2
length: 14
size: .
D: .

CDR3: CSASRQQRVNTEAFF
DNA: TGCAGTGCTAGCCGACAGCAGAGGGTGAACACTGAAGCTTTCTTT
V: TRBV20-1
J: TRBJ1-1
length: 15
size: .
D: .

CDR3: CATSYGYEQYF
DNA: TGTGCCACCTCGTACGGCTACGAGCAGTACTTC
V: TRBV19
J: TRBJ2-7
length: 11
size: few
D: .

CDR3: CASSGFISGSKTQYF
DNA: TGTGCCAGCAGTGGATTTATAAGCGGGAGTAAGACCCAGTACTTC
V: TRBV6-1
J: TRBJ2-5
length: 15
size: .
D: TRBD2

CDR3: CASSFRGRVRETQYF
DNA: TGTGCCAGCAGTTTCAGGGGGCGCGTTAGGGAGACCCAGTACTTC
V: TRBV28
J: TRBJ2-5
length: 15
size: many
D: TRBD1

CDR3: CASSPDPAQGLNYEQYF
DNA: TGTGCCAGCAGCCCCGACCCCGCCCAGGGTTTGAACTACGAGCAGTACTTC
V: TRBV7-4
J: TRBJ2-7
length: 17
size: many
D: .

CDR3: CAWKATQETQYF
DNA: TGTGCCTGGAAAGCCACCCAAGAGACCCAGTACTTC
V: TRBV30
J: TRBJ2-5
length: 12
size: many
D: .

CDR3: CASSLRRQGFGANVLTF
DNA: TGTGCCAGCAGTTTAAGGCGACAGGGTTTTGGGGCCAACGTCCTGACTTTC
V: TRBV27
J: TRBJ2-6
length: 17
size: few
D: TRBD1

CDR3: CASSIGPSGSYEQYF
DNA: TGTGCCAGCAGCATAGGCCCTAGCGGCTCCTACGAGCAGTACTTC
V: TRBV2
J: TRBJ2-7
length: 15
size: many
D: TRBD2

CDR3: CASSFWGRLTSGANVLTF
DNA: TGTGCCAGCAGCTTTTGGGGCAGATTGACTTCTGGGGCCAACGTCCTGACTTTC
V: TRBV7-9
J: TRBJ2-6
length: 18
size: .
D: .

CDR3: CASSTGQGINEKLFF
DNA: TGCGCCAGCAGCACCGGACAGGGGATCAATGAAAAACTGTTTTTT
V: TRBV5-1
J: TRBJ1-4
length: 15
size: .
D: TRBD1

CDR3: CASSFRIEAGGPNEQFF
DNA: TGTGCCAGCAGCTTTCGAATTGAAGCGGGAGGGCCCAATGAGCAGTTCTTC
V: TRBV7-8
J: TRBJ2-1
length: 17
size: .
D: TRBD2

CDR3: CASIEGHEQFF
DNA: TGCGCCAGCATTGAGGGACATGAGCAGTTCTTC
V: TRBV5-1
J: TRBJ2-1
length: 11
size: few
D: .

CDR3: CSATPLAGNTGELFF
DNA: TGCAGTGCTACCCCGCTAGCGGGGAACACCGGGGAGCTGTTTTTT
V: TRBV20-1
J: TRBJ2-2
length: 15
size: few
D: TRBD2

CDR3: CASSPTPGSSGNTIYF
DNA: TGCGCCAGCAGCCCGACTCCAGGGAGCTCTGGAAACACCATATATTTT
V: TRBV5-1
J: TRBJ1-3
length: 16
size: .
D: .

CDR3: CAWSVLGGIYNEQFF
DNA: TGTGCCTGGAGTGTACTAGGGGGGATTTACAATGAGCAGTTCTTC
V: TRBV30
J: TRBJ2-1
length: 15
size: few
D: .

CDR3: CASCWTGGLSYEQYF
DNA: TGTGCCAGCTGCTGGACAGGGGGCCTTTCCTACGAGCAGTACTTC
V: TRBV6-1
J: TRBJ2-7
length: 15
size: few
D: TRBD1